This entry lists 5 T cell receptor beta chains sequenced from one sample in a study of HIV-infected patients and healthy controls. Whole blood was used without fractionation, so all unsorted peripheral T cells were included. About 550 ng RNA was reverse transcribed with alpha and beta constant-region primers. Separate chain-specific third strand synthesis with multiplexing indices produced the alpha and beta libraries. TCRdb re-called the 5' RACE reads through MiXCR, storing one row per CDR3 protein. Of approximately 7,000 distinct CDR3 sequences listed, about a tenth are singletons. Sequenced here: blood, sampled before antiretroviral therapy. These receptors were collected from an adult with HIV infection.

This clonotype showed up many times. The gene calls are TRBV9 and TRBJ2-7; D not resolved. CDR1 and CDR2 from the germline V gene are SGDLS and YYNGEE. The CDR3 spans 15 residues. The ends were cut back, 1 base at V and 3 bases at J, with 14 bases in the middle. CDR3 DNA: TGTGCCAGCAGCGTATCAGCTGACACGAACTACGAGCAGTACTTC. The encoded protein is CASSVSADTNYEQYF.

This clonotype is labeled medium-sized (0.01 to 0.1%). V and J are TRBV9 and TRBJ2-7; TRBD2 matches 11 bases. Germline CDR1 SGDLS, CDR2 YYNGEE. This CDR3 region has 14 residues. V lost 4 bases to trimming and J lost 3 bases; unmatched junction nucleotides: 3. CDR3 sequence: CASSPGTSGYEQYF. CDR3 DNA sequence: TGTGCCAGCAGCCCCGGGACTAGCGGCTACGAGCAGTACTTC.

By sample share, this clonotype is medium-sized. The chain is built from TRBV27 and TRBJ2-1; 9 bases map to TRBD2. The ends lost 4 bases at V and 0 bases at J; junction bases unmatched: 7. CDR1 is MNHEY, CDR2 SMNVEV, per germline (reference sequence). CDR3 length equals 17 residues. The CDR3 DNA is TGTGCCAGCAGTTATCGGACTAGCGCCAGCTCCTACAATGAGCAGTTCTTC. This encodes CASSYRTSASSYNEQFF.

The chain employs TRBV7-2 and TRBJ2-7; D call uncertain. The CDR3 is made up of 15 amino acids. Germline V gene data show CDR1 as SGHTA and CDR2 as FQGNSA. Trimming removed 3 bases from V and 3 bases from J, with 15 bases in between. The CDR3 here is CASSFDLGVGYEQYF. The CDR3 DNA is TGTGCCAGCAGCTTCGACCTTGGGGTGGGCTACGAGCAGTACTTC.

By its share, this clonotype is medium-sized (0.01 to 0.1%). V gene TRBV29-1 combines with J gene TRBJ1-5; 10 bases agree with TRBD1. Germline CDR1 and CDR2: SQVTM and ANQGSEA. The trim removed 4 bases at V and 7 bases at J, leaving 10 bases unmatched. This CDR3 spans 15 amino acids. CDR3 sequence: CSVGGGQGPYQPQHF. The CDR3 DNA sequence: TGCAGCGTTGGGGGGGGACAGGGGCCTTACCAGCCCCAGCATTTT.